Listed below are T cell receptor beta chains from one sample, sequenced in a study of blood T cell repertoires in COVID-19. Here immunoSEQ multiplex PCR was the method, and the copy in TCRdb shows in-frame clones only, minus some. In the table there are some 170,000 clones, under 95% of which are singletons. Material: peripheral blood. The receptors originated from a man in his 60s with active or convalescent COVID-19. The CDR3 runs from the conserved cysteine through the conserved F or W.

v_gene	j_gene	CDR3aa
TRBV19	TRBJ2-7	CASSSLGVSSYEQYF
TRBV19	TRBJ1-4	CASSGTGTGWAKLFF
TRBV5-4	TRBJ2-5	CASSLQPGQGQETQYF
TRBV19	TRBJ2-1	CASQRDRTVLEQFF
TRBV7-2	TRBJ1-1	CASSPDGVGTEAFF
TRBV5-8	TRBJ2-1	CASSLAFRTGRNEQFF
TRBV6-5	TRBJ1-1	CASSHRGRNTEAFF
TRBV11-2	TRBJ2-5	CASSSIKSSGRKGHGTQYF
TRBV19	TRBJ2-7	CASSIVGQGPREQYF
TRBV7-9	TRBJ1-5	CASSLGGGSNQPQHF
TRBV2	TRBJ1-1	CASSNRGRAYTEAFF
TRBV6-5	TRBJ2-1	CASEVGLAGGQQFF